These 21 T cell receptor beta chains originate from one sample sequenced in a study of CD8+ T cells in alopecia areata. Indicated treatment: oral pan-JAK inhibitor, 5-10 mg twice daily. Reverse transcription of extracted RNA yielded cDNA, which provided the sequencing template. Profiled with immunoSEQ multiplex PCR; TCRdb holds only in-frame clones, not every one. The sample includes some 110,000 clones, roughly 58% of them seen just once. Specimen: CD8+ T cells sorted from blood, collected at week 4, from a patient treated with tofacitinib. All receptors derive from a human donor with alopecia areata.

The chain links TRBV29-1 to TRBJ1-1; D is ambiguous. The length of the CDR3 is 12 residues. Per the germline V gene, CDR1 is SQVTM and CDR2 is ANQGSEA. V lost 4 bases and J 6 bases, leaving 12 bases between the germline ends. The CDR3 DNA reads TGCAGCGTTGTCGACGGCCTCCCTGAAGCTTTCTTT. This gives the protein CSVVDGLPEAFF.

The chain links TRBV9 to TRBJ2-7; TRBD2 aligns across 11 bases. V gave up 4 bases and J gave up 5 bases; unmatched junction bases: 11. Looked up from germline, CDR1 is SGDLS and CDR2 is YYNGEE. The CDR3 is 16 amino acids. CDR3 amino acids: CASSPHLAGGTNEQYF. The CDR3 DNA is TGTGCCAGCAGCCCGCACCTAGCGGGGGGAACTAACGAGCAGTACTTC.

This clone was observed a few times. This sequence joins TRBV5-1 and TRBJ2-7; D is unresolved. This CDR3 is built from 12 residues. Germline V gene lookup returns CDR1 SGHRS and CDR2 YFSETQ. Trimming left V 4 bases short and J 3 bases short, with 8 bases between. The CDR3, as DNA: TGCGCCAGCAGCCTCGGGTACTACGAGCAGTACTTC. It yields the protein CASSLGYYEQYF. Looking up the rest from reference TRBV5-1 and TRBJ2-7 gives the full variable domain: KAGVTQTPRYLIKTRGQQVTLSCSPISGHRSVSWYQQTPGQGLQFLFEYFSETQRNKGNFPGRFSGRQFSNSRSEMNVSTLELGDSALYLCASSLGYYEQYFGPGTRLTVT.

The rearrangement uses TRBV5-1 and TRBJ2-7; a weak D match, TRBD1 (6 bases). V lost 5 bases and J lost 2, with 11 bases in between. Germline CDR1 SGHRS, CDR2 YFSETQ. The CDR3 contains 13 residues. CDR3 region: CASRDSPAYEQYF. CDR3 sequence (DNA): TGCGCCAGCAGGGACAGCCCGGCCTACGAGCAGTACTTC.

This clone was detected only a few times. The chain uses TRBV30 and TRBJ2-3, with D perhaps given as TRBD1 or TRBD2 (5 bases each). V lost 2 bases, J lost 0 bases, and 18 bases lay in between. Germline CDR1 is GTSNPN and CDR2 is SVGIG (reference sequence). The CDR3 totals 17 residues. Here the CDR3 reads CAWSIRGTGWSTDTQYF. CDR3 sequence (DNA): TGTGCCTGGAGTATTCGAGGGACGGGTTGGAGCACAGATACGCAGTATTTT.

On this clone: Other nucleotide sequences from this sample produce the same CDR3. CDR3 amino acids: CAWSVSAEAFF. Here the CDR3 DNA reads TGTGCCTGGAGTGTAAGCGCTGAAGCTTTCTTT. The chain joins TRBV30 to TRBJ1-1, with D uncertain. CDR1 is GTSNPN and CDR2 is SVGIG in the germline V gene (reference sequence). Deletions cut 0 bases from V and 6 bases from J, with 5 bases between. This CDR3 is built from 11 residues.

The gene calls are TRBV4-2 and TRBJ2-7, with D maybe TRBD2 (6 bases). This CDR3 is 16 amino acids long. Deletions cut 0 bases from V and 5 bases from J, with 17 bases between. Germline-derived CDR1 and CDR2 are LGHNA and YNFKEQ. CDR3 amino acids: CASSQEGGSGSHEQYF. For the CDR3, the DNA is TGTGCCAGCAGCCAAGAAGGAGGGAGTGGTTCTCACGAGCAGTACTTC.

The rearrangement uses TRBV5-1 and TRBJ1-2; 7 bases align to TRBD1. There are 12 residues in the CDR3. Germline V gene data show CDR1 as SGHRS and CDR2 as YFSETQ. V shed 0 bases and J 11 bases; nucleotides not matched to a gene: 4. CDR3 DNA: TGCGCCAGCAGCTTGGGGACAGGCGATTACACCTTC. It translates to CASSLGTGDYTF.

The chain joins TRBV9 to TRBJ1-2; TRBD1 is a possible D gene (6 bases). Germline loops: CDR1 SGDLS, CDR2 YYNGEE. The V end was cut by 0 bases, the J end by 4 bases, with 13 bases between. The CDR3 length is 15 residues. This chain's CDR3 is CASSVARDTSYGYTF. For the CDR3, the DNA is TGTGCCAGCAGCGTAGCCCGGGACACCTCCTATGGCTACACCTTC.

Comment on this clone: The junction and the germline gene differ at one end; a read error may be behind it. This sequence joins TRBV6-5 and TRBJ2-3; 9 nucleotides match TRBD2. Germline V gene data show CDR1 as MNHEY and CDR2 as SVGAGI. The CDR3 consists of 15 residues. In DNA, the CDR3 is TGTGCCAGCAGTGACTCTAGCGGGGGCACAGATACGCAGTATTTT. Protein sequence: CASSDSSGGTDTQYF.

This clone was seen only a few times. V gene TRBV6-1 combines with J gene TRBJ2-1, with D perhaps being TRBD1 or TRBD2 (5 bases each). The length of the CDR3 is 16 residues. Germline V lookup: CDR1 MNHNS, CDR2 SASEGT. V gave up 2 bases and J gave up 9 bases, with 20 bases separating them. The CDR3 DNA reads TGTGCCAGCAGTGAACTGGTAAGGGACCCATCAGGTGAGCAGTTCTTC. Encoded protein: CASSELVRDPSGEQFF.

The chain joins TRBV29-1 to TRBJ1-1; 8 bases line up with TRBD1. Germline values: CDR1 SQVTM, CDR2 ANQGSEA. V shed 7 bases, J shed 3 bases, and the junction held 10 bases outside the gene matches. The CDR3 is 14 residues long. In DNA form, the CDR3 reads TGCAGCGCCAGGGGGCGCGGGGTGGACACTGAAGCTTTCTTT. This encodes CSARGRGVDTEAFF.

CDR3 residues: CASSIVVNEQFF. The CDR3 DNA is TGTGCCAGTAGTATAGTTGTCAATGAGCAGTTCTTC. V is TRBV19 and J is TRBJ2-1; D gene uncertain. V lost 1 base to trimming and J lost 6 bases, with 4 bases between them. CDR3 length: 12 residues. The germline gives CDR1 LNHDA, CDR2 SQIVND (reference sequence).

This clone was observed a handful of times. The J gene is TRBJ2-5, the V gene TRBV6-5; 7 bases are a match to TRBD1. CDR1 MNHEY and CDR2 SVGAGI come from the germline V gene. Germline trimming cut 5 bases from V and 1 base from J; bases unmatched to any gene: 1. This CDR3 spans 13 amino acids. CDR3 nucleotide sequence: TGTGCCAGCAGTGACAGGGCCCAAGAGACCCAGTACTTC. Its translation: CASSDRAQETQYF.

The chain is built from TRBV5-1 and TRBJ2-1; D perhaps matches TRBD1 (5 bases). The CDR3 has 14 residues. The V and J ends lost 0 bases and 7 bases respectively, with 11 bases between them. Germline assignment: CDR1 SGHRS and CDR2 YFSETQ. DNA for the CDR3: TGCGCCAGCAGCTTGGGGCAGGGAACGAATGAGCAGTTCTTC. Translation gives CASSLGQGTNEQFF.

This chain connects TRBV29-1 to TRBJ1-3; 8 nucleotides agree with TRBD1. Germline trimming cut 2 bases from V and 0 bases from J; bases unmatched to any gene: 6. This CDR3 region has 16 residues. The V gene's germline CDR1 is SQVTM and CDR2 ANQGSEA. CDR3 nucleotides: TGCAGCGTTGAATTCTCTGGACAGGGCTCTGGAAACACCATATATTTT. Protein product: CSVEFSGQGSGNTIYF. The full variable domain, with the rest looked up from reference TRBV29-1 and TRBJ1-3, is SAVISQKPSRDICQRGTSLTIQCQVDSQVTMMFWYRQQPGQSLTLIATANQGSEATYESGFVIDKFPISRPNLTFSTLTVSNMSPEDSSIYLCSVEFSGQGSGNTIYFGEGSWLTVV.

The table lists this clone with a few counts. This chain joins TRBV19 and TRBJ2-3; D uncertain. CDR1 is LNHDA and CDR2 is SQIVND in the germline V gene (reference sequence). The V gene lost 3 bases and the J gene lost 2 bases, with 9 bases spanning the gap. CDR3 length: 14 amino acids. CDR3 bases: TGTGCCAGTAGTATTGGAGACATCACAGATACGCAGTATTTT. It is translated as CASSIGDITDTQYF.

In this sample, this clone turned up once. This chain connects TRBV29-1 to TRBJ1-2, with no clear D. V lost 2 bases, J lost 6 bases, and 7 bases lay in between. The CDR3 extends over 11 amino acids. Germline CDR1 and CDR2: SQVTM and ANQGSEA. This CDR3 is CSVENLNGYTF. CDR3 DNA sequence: TGCAGCGTTGAAAACCTTAATGGCTACACCTTC.

The CDR3 region is CASSLVRVQGTYNEQFF. CDR3 coding DNA: TGCGCCAGCAGCTTGGTACGAGTTCAGGGGACCTACAATGAGCAGTTCTTC. The rearrangement uses TRBV5-1 and TRBJ2-1, with D possibly being TRBD1 (6 bases). Germline V gene data show CDR1 as SGHRS and CDR2 as YFSETQ. The ends were cut back, 0 bases at V and 2 bases at J, with 15 bases in the middle. The CDR3 contains 17 residues.

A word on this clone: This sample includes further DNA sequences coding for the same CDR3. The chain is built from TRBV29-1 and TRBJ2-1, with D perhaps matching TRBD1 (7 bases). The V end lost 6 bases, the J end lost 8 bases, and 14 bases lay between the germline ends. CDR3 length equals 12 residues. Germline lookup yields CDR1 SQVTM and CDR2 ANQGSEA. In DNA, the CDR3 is TGCAGCGTCGTTACAGGGGAGGATGAGCAGTTCTTC. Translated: CSVVTGEDEQFF.

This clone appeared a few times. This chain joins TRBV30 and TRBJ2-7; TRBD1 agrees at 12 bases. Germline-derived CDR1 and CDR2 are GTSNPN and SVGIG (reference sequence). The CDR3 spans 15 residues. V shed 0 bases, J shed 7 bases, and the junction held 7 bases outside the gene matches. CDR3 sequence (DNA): TGTGCCTGGAGTGTACAGGGACAGGGGGCATGGGAGCAGTACTTC. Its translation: CAWSVQGQGAWEQYF.